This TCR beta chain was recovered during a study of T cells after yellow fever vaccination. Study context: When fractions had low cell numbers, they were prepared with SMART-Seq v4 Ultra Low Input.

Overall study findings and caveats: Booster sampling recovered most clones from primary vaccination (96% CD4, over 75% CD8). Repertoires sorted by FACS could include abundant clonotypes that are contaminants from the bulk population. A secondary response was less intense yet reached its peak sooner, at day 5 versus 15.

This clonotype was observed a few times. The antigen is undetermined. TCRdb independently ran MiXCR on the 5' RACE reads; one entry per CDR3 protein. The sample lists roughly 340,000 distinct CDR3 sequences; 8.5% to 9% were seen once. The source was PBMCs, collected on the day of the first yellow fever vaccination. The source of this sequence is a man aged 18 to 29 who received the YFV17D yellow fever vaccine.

Here the CDR3 DNA reads TGTGCCAGCAGCTTAGTCCAGACAGGGATGGAGACCCAGTACTTC. This codes for CASSLVQTGMETQYF. The V and J genes are TRBV7-9 and TRBJ2-5, with TRBD1 matching 7 bases. Germline loops: CDR1 SEHNR, CDR2 FQNEAQ (reference sequence). The CDR3 covers 15 residues. J was trimmed by 5 bases and V by 1 base; bases with no gene match: 7.